One TCR beta chain is described in this entry. No conserved phenylalanine or tryptophan is present at the end of the CDR3, so a read error is the likely explanation. The DNA is omitted, as the CDR3 cannot be located on it reliably, and the CDR3 follows TCRdb's listing. The data belong to a study of CD8+ T cells in alopecia areata. Reverse transcription of extracted RNA yielded cDNA, which provided the sequencing template. Measured with immunoSEQ multiplex PCR; TCRdb has only the in-frame clones, and not every one. Counted here are 190,000 or so clones, 58% occurring once; the ten biggest clones make up about 5.1%. Both ends counted, the CDR3 spans 10 residues. Treatment denoted: oral pan-JAK inhibitor, 5-10 mg twice daily. PBMCs served as the source from which CD4+ and CD8+ T cells were sorted.

Here the sequenced sample was CD4+ T cells sorted from blood, taken at week 24, from a patient treated with tofacitinib. The rearrangement joins TRBV23-1 to TRBJ2-7; the table's D call, TRBD2, was not checked against the DNA. TRBV23-1 is treated as an ORF (open reading frame) with a function not yet certain. The clonotype comes from a human donor with alopecia areata. Here the CDR3 reads CASSQSSLVS.